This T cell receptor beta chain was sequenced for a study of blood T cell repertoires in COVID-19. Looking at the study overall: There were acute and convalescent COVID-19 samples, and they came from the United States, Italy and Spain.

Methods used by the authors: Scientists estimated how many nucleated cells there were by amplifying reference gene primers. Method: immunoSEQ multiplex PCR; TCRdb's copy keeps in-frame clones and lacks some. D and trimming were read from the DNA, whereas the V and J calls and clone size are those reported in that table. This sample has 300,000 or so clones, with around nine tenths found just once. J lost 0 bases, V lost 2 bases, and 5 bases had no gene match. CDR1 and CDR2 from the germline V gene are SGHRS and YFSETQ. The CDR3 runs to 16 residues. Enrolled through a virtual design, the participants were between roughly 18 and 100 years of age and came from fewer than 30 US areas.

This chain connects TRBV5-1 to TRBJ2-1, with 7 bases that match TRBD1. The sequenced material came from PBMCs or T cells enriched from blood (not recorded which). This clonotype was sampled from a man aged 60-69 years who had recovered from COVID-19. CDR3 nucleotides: TGCGCCAGCAGCTTTACAGGGGACAGCTCCTACAATGAGCAGTTCTTC. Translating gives CASSFTGDSSYNEQFF.